These T cell receptor beta chains were read from a single sample in a study of immune heterogeneity within non-small cell lung tumors. One entry per CDR3 protein results from TCRdb running MiXCR on the multiplex PCR reads. The sample includes about 20,000 distinct CDR3 sequences, 25% to 30% of them seen just once. Sample: lung tumor tissue. These TCRs come from a man aged 35 to 55 with non-small cell lung cancer. Each CDR3 is given with its conserved first and last residue. Each record gives: V gene, clone size, D gene, J gene, CDR3 DNA, CDR3 protein. A D gene is named only where the DNA matches it firmly. Not all rows give a size; the values are once, few, many and, for expanded clones, a class.

v_gene: TRBV30; abundance: medium-sized; d_gene: NA; j_gene: TRBJ1-6; CDR3nt: TGTGCCTGGAGTGTGCAGGGTAGATATAATTCACCCCTCCACTTT; CDR3aa: CAWSVQGRYNSPLHF
v_gene: TRBV7-9; abundance: many; d_gene: NA; j_gene: TRBJ2-2; CDR3nt: TGTGCCAGCAGTTCCACCGGGGAGCTGTTTTTT; CDR3aa: CASSSTGELFF
v_gene: TRBV7-6; abundance: many; d_gene: TRBD1; j_gene: TRBJ1-4; CDR3nt: TGTGCCAGCAGCACATTTGGGACAGGATATGAAAAACTGTTTTTT; CDR3aa: CASSTFGTGYEKLFF
v_gene: TRBV6-1; abundance: NA; d_gene: NA; j_gene: TRBJ1-1; CDR3nt: TGTGCCATCAGTGAGGGGGGCAACACTGAACCTTTCTTT; CDR3aa: CAISEGGNTEPFF
v_gene: TRBV4-1; abundance: many; d_gene: TRBD2; j_gene: TRBJ2-7; CDR3nt: TGCGCCAGCAGCCAAAATAGCGGGGGTACCTACGAGCAGTACTTC; CDR3aa: CASSQNSGGTYEQYF
v_gene: TRBV9; abundance: NA; d_gene: TRBD2; j_gene: TRBJ2-3; CDR3nt: TGTGCCAGCAACCCTGCGGGAGGATATGGGACAGATACGCAGTATTTT; CDR3aa: CASNPAGGYGTDTQYF
v_gene: TRBV13; abundance: many; d_gene: TRBD1; j_gene: TRBJ2-7; CDR3nt: TGTGCCAGCAGCCTGAAGGGACAGAGGACCTCCCACGAGCAGTACTTC; CDR3aa: CASSLKGQRTSHEQYF
v_gene: TRBV15; abundance: medium-sized; d_gene: TRBD2; j_gene: TRBJ2-7; CDR3nt: TGTGCCACCAGCAGAGGGCCTAGCGGGGAGCAGTACTTC; CDR3aa: CATSRGPSGEQYF
v_gene: TRBV12-3/TRBV12-4; abundance: NA; d_gene: TRBD2; j_gene: TRBJ2-2; CDR3nt: TGTGCCAGCAGAGGGACTAGCCGCGGGGAGCTGTTTTTT; CDR3aa: CASRGTSRGELFF
v_gene: TRBV9; abundance: NA; d_gene: TRBD2; j_gene: TRBJ2-7; CDR3nt: TGTGCCAGCAGCGTAGAAGCGGGAGGGCCCTACGAGCAGTACTTC; CDR3aa: CASSVEAGGPYEQYF
v_gene: TRBV6-1; abundance: medium-sized; d_gene: NA; j_gene: TRBJ2-7; CDR3nt: TGTGCCAGAGGCGGACGGTCGATATACGAGCAGTACTTC; CDR3aa: CARGGRSIYEQYF
v_gene: TRBV6-1; abundance: many; d_gene: NA; j_gene: TRBJ2-3; CDR3nt: TGTGCCAGCAGACTATACTACACAGATACGCAGTATTTT; CDR3aa: CASRLYYTDTQYF
v_gene: TRBV5-1; abundance: NA; d_gene: NA; j_gene: TRBJ1-1; CDR3nt: TGCGCCAGCAGACCAACAGAGCTGAACACTGAAGCTTTCTTT; CDR3aa: CASRPTELNTEAFF
v_gene: TRBV15; abundance: many; d_gene: NA; j_gene: TRBJ2-7; CDR3nt: TGTGCCACCAGCAGAGTAATTGGCACCTACGAGCAGTACTTC; CDR3aa: CATSRVIGTYEQYF
v_gene: TRBV7-8; abundance: many; d_gene: TRBD2; j_gene: TRBJ2-2; CDR3nt: TGTGCCAGCAGCGGAAGACTAGCGGGAGGGTTGAACACCGGGGAGCTGTTTTTT; CDR3aa: CASSGRLAGGLNTGELFF
v_gene: TRBV9; abundance: few; d_gene: NA; j_gene: TRBJ1-6; CDR3nt: TGTGCCAGCAGCGCTGGGGGCGATAATTCACCCATCCACTTT; CDR3aa: CASSAGGDNSPIHF
v_gene: TRBV5-1; abundance: few; d_gene: TRBD1; j_gene: TRBJ2-1; CDR3nt: TGCGCCAGCAGCCATGACAGGGGGATTTCGTTCTTC; CDR3aa: CASSHDRGISFF
v_gene: TRBV18; abundance: few; d_gene: TRBD1; j_gene: TRBJ2-3; CDR3nt: TGTGCCAGCTCACTCGGGACAGGTGGCACAGATACGCAGTATTTT; CDR3aa: CASSLGTGGTDTQYF
v_gene: TRBV7-9; abundance: many; d_gene: NA; j_gene: TRBJ1-5; CDR3nt: TGTGCCAGCAGCTTAGAGGGAACTCCCCAGCATTTT; CDR3aa: CASSLEGTPQHF
v_gene: TRBV29-1; abundance: many; d_gene: NA; j_gene: TRBJ2-1; CDR3nt: TGCAGCGCCGGGCGGCTACTCAATGAGCAGTTCTTC; CDR3aa: CSAGRLLNEQFF
v_gene: TRBV10-3; abundance: many; d_gene: TRBD1; j_gene: TRBJ2-6; CDR3nt: TGTGCCATCACCTCGGACAGGGGGCGCGCTGGGGCCAACGTCCTGACTTTC; CDR3aa: CAITSDRGRAGANVLTF
v_gene: TRBV7-2; abundance: many; d_gene: TRBD2; j_gene: TRBJ2-1; CDR3nt: TGTGCCAGCAGCTTAGGGCGGGGGGAGCAGTTCTTC; CDR3aa: CASSLGRGEQFF
v_gene: TRBV20-1; abundance: NA; d_gene: NA; j_gene: TRBJ1-4; CDR3nt: TGCAGTGCTAGTCAGACAGGCTTGAGTGAAAAACTGTTTTTT; CDR3aa: CSASQTGLSEKLFF
v_gene: TRBV19; abundance: medium-sized; d_gene: NA; j_gene: TRBJ1-6; CDR3nt: TGTGCCAGTAGTAGGACGGCGGGGCGTTCACCCCTCCACTTT; CDR3aa: CASSRTAGRSPLHF
v_gene: TRBV12-3/TRBV12-4; abundance: medium-sized; d_gene: NA; j_gene: TRBJ2-7; CDR3nt: TGTGCCAGCAGTTTATCGGGGGAGGCCTACGAGCAGTACTTC; CDR3aa: CASSLSGEAYEQYF
v_gene: TRBV14; abundance: few; d_gene: NA; j_gene: TRBJ2-3; CDR3nt: TGTGCCAGCAGCCAAAGGATGAGACTATTCACAGATACGCAGTATTTT; CDR3aa: CASSQRMRLFTDTQYF
v_gene: TRBV10-3; abundance: NA; d_gene: NA; j_gene: TRBJ2-2; CDR3nt: TGTGCCATCAGTGCGATCGTTAACACCGGGGAGCTGTTTTTT; CDR3aa: CAISAIVNTGELFF
v_gene: TRBV11-2; abundance: many; d_gene: NA; j_gene: TRBJ2-1; CDR3nt: TGTGCCAGCAGCTTAGAGTTTCAATCCTACAATGAGCAGTTCTTC; CDR3aa: CASSLEFQSYNEQFF
v_gene: TRBV15; abundance: NA; d_gene: NA; j_gene: TRBJ1-2; CDR3nt: TGTGCCACCAGCAGATCCCGGACAGTAAACTATGGCTACACCTTC; CDR3aa: CATSRSRTVNYGYTF
v_gene: TRBV6-1; abundance: many; d_gene: NA; j_gene: TRBJ1-3; CDR3nt: TGTGCCAGCAGGCACGGACAGTACTCTGGAAACACCATATATTTT; CDR3aa: CASRHGQYSGNTIYF
v_gene: TRBV18; abundance: NA; d_gene: NA; j_gene: TRBJ2-5; CDR3nt: TGTGCCAGCTCACCTGAGGACAGACTCGGGAAGACCCAGTACTTC; CDR3aa: CASSPEDRLGKTQYF
v_gene: TRBV12-3/TRBV12-4; abundance: NA; d_gene: TRBD1; j_gene: TRBJ2-4; CDR3nt: TGTGCCAGCCGACGGACAGGGTTAGGCATTCAGTACTTC; CDR3aa: CASRRTGLGIQYF
v_gene: TRBV12-3/TRBV12-4; abundance: many; d_gene: NA; j_gene: TRBJ2-7; CDR3nt: TGTGCCTGCGGGGGCCCCAACCGGGAGAACGAGCAGTACTTC; CDR3aa: CACGGPNRENEQYF
v_gene: TRBV5-1; abundance: once; d_gene: NA; j_gene: TRBJ2-2; CDR3nt: TGCGCCAGCAGCGAGGCCAGGGGCACGAACACCGGGGAGCTGTTTTTT; CDR3aa: CASSEARGTNTGELFF
v_gene: TRBV11-2; abundance: few; d_gene: NA; j_gene: TRBJ1-6; CDR3nt: TGTTCCAGCAGCCCCACCCAAGGACACTATAATTCACCCCTCCACTTT; CDR3aa: CSSSPTQGHYNSPLHF
v_gene: TRBV10-3; abundance: many; d_gene: NA; j_gene: TRBJ2-5; CDR3nt: TGTGCCACCGGGGGAGAGACCCAGTACTTC; CDR3aa: CATGGETQYF
v_gene: TRBV7-2; abundance: many; d_gene: NA; j_gene: TRBJ2-1; CDR3nt: TGTGCCAGCAGCTTTAATTCCTACAATGAGCAGTTCTTC; CDR3aa: CASSFNSYNEQFF
v_gene: TRBV7-3; abundance: few; d_gene: NA; j_gene: TRBJ2-6; CDR3nt: TGTGCCAGCAGCTCGGGCAGGGGAGGGCCCTCTGGGGCCAACGTCCTGACTTTC; CDR3aa: CASSSGRGGPSGANVLTF
v_gene: TRBV5-1; abundance: few; d_gene: TRBD2; j_gene: TRBJ2-1; CDR3nt: TGCGCCAGCACCCCGGGAGAAGCGGGAGTAAGGAATGAGCAGTTCTTC; CDR3aa: CASTPGEAGVRNEQFF
v_gene: TRBV7-9; abundance: few; d_gene: NA; j_gene: TRBJ1-1; CDR3nt: TGTGCCAGCAGCGAGACCCCCTCGCCTGAAGCTTTCTTT; CDR3aa: CASSETPSPEAFF
v_gene: TRBV4-3; abundance: once; d_gene: NA; j_gene: TRBJ2-1; CDR3nt: TGCGCCAGCAGCCTCTCTGAAGGTCCGCAGTTCTTC; CDR3aa: CASSLSEGPQFF
v_gene: TRBV3-2; abundance: many; d_gene: NA; j_gene: TRBJ2-3; CDR3nt: TGTGCCAGCAGCCCGGGGACTAGCGGGAGGGCAGATACGCAGTATTTT; CDR3aa: CASSPGTSGRADTQYF
v_gene: TRBV15; abundance: NA; d_gene: TRBD2; j_gene: TRBJ2-1; CDR3nt: TGTGCCACCAGTAGACTAAGCGAGCGGGAGAGGTATGAGCAGTTCTTC; CDR3aa: CATSRLSERERYEQFF
v_gene: TRBV5-1; abundance: NA; d_gene: TRBD2; j_gene: TRBJ2-3; CDR3nt: TGCGCCAGCAGCCTGGGATCTAGCGGGAGGCAAACGCAGTATTTT; CDR3aa: CASSLGSSGRQTQYF
v_gene: TRBV7-2; abundance: NA; d_gene: NA; j_gene: TRBJ1-2; CDR3nt: TGTGCCAGCAGCTTAGGGATTGGACAACGCGCTAACTATGGCTACACCTTC; CDR3aa: CASSLGIGQRANYGYTF
v_gene: TRBV20-1; abundance: many; d_gene: NA; j_gene: TRBJ1-3; CDR3nt: TGCAGTGCCCACCCGGACAGTAAGGCCATCTCTGGAAACACCATATATTTT; CDR3aa: CSAHPDSKAISGNTIYF
v_gene: TRBV27; abundance: few; d_gene: NA; j_gene: TRBJ2-7; CDR3nt: TGTGCCAGCAGTGGGGGGCAAAACTCCTACGAGCAGTACTTC; CDR3aa: CASSGGQNSYEQYF
v_gene: TRBV27; abundance: few; d_gene: TRBD1; j_gene: TRBJ1-1; CDR3nt: TGTGCCACCAGCCTTAAACAGGGGACTGAAGCTTTCTTT; CDR3aa: CATSLKQGTEAFF
v_gene: TRBV4-1; abundance: few; d_gene: NA; j_gene: TRBJ1-5; CDR3nt: TGCGCCAGCAGCCAAAGGGGAGGCAATCAGCCCCAGCATTTT; CDR3aa: CASSQRGGNQPQHF
v_gene: TRBV30; abundance: few; d_gene: NA; j_gene: TRBJ1-1; CDR3nt: TGTGCCTGGAGCCGACAGAGGCACACTGAAGCTTTCTTT; CDR3aa: CAWSRQRHTEAFF
v_gene: TRBV6-4; abundance: few; d_gene: NA; j_gene: TRBJ2-2; CDR3nt: TGTGCCAGCAGGGGACGGGGCAACGGGGAGCTGTTTTTT; CDR3aa: CASRGRGNGELFF
v_gene: TRBV20-1; abundance: NA; d_gene: TRBD1; j_gene: TRBJ1-2; CDR3nt: TGCAGTGCTAGCCTTTACGGTGGACAGGCCTCTCCTGATTCTAACTATGGCTACACCTTC; CDR3aa: CSASLYGGQASPDSNYGYTF
v_gene: TRBV11-1; abundance: many; d_gene: NA; j_gene: TRBJ2-7; CDR3nt: TGTGCCAGCAGCTTCGGGGACACCATCAGCTCCTACGAGCAGTACTTC; CDR3aa: CASSFGDTISSYEQYF
v_gene: TRBV10-3; abundance: medium-sized; d_gene: TRBD2; j_gene: TRBJ2-3; CDR3nt: TGTGCCATCAGACGATCCGCTAGCGGGAGCACAGATACGCAGTATTTT; CDR3aa: CAIRRSASGSTDTQYF
v_gene: TRBV19; abundance: many; d_gene: NA; j_gene: TRBJ1-2; CDR3nt: TGTGCCAGTAAATGGGGGGATGGCTACACCTTC; CDR3aa: CASKWGDGYTF
v_gene: TRBV6-1; abundance: few; d_gene: NA; j_gene: TRBJ1-5; CDR3nt: TGTGCCAGCAGAGAAGGGAATCAGCCCCAGCATTTT; CDR3aa: CASREGNQPQHF
v_gene: TRBV9; abundance: NA; d_gene: NA; j_gene: TRBJ2-2; CDR3nt: TGTGCCAGCAGTTGGGGAAACACCGGGGAGCTGTTTTTT; CDR3aa: CASSWGNTGELFF
v_gene: TRBV19; abundance: NA; d_gene: NA; j_gene: TRBJ1-5; CDR3nt: TGTGCCAGTACGGATGTAAGTGGGAGCAATCAGCCCCCCCATTTT; CDR3aa: CASTDVSGSNQPPHF
v_gene: TRBV6-1; abundance: NA; d_gene: TRBD2; j_gene: TRBJ2-7; CDR3nt: TGTGCCAGCAGTAAGGGACTAGCGGGAGCCTACGAGCAGTACTTC; CDR3aa: CASSKGLAGAYEQYF
v_gene: TRBV10-2; abundance: many; d_gene: NA; j_gene: TRBJ2-3; CDR3nt: TGCGCCAGCAGTGAGTTCTGGGGAGGTGGCACAGATACGCAGTATTTT; CDR3aa: CASSEFWGGGTDTQYF